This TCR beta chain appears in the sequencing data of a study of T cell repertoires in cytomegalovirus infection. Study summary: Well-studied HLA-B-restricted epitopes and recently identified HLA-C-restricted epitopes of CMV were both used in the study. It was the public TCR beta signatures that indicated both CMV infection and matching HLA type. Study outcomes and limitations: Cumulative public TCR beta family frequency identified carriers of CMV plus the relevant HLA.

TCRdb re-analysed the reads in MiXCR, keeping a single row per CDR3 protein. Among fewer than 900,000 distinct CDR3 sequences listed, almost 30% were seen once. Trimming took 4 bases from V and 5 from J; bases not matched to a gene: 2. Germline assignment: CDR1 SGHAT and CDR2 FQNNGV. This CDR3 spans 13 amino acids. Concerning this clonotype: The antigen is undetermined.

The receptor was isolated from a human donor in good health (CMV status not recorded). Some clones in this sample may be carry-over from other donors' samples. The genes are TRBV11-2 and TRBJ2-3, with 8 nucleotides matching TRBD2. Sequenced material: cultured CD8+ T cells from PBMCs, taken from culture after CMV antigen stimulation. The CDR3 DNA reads TGTGCCAGCAGCTCCCGGGGGGGAGATACGCAGTATTTT. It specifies CASSSRGGDTQYF.